This T cell receptor beta chain came from a study of OX40 agonist ivuxolimab in advanced cancers. Measured with immunoSEQ multiplex PCR; TCRdb has only the in-frame clones, and not every one. The repertoire consists of 70,000 to 80,000 clones, with 85% to 90% occurring once and the leading ten covering about 0.9%. V was clipped by 5 bases and J by 7 bases, with 15 bases between them. The germline V gene has CDR1 SGHAT and CDR2 FQNNGV. CDR3 length equals 14 residues. This sequence was found in an adult with an advanced solid tumor such as melanoma, head and neck, liver or kidney cancer. The specimen was CD4+ or CD8+ T cells sorted from blood, collected in a trial of the OX40 agonist ivuxolimab. This rearrangement joins TRBV11-2 to TRBJ1-5, with a possible D match to TRBD1 (6 bases). CDR3 sequence (DNA): TGTGCCAGCAGCCCTACAGGGTCTCTCCAGCCCCAGCATTTT. Translated: CASSPTGSLQPQHF.